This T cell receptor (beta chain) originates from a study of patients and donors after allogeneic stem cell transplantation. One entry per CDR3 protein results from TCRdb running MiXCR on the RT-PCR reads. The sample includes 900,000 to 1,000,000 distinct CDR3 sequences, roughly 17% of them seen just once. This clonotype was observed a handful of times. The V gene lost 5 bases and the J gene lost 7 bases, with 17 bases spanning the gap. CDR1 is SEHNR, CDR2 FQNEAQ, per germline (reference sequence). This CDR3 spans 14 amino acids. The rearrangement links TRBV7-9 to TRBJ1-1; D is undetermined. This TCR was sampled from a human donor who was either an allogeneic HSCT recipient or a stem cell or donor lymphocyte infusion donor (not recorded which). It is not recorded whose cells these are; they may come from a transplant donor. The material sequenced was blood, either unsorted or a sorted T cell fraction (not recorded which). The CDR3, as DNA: TGTGCCAGCAGCCTGCTCCAATCGGCCATTGAAGCTTTCTTT. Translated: CASSLLQSAIEAFF.